This T cell receptor beta chain is drawn from a study of cytomegalovirus exposure and HLA in healthy donors. Study-wide points: Associated with HLA alleles at 0.05 false discovery rate in a later analysis were 15,000 to 20,000 TCR beta sequences. TCR beta V segments were, for the most part, productive about 87% or about 30% of the time in an earlier analysis. V- and J-gene trimming of TCR beta was linked (in a later analysis) to a missense DCLRE1C variant.

The study ran its PCR with 60 Vbeta and 13 Jbeta primers. The data were produced by immunoSEQ multiplex PCR, yet TCRdb's version contains in-frame clones alone and is incomplete. Of about 150,000 clones in the sample, over 70% were seen once. In germline, CDR1 is SGDLS, CDR2 YYNGEE. The CDR3 runs 15 residues. Trimming pared 0 bases from V and 6 bases from J, leaving 10 bases between. With regard to this clone: Its antigen is still unknown.

The sequence was collected from a young man in good health and CMV-seronegative. Sequencing was carried out using PBMCs. This rearrangement joins TRBV9 to TRBJ1-6; maybe TRBD1 (5 bases). In nucleotides, the CDR3 is TGTGCCAGCAGCGTAGATCAAGGGGCTAATTCACCCCTCCACTTT. Residues: CASSVDQGANSPLHF.